The present T cell receptor beta chain was sequenced within a study of blood T cell repertoires in COVID-19. Study-level background: The samples span acute and convalescent COVID-19 from the United States, Italy and Spain. In each case, the material was cDNA or gDNA derived from T cells, B-cell-depleted T cells, or PBMCs.

Germline CDR1 is MRHNA and CDR2 is SNTAGT. This CDR3 region has 13 residues. Trimming stripped 4 bases from V and 4 bases from J, with 10 bases between. Authors' analysis steps: Nucleated cell counts were estimated from reference gene primer amplification. Produced via immunoSEQ multiplex PCR; TCRdb's table is partial and in-frame only. For V, J and clone size, that table is used; D and trimming come from the DNA. The data contain 200,000 to 250,000 clones, 70% to 90% of them seen just once; the ten biggest clones take up about 2.5%. J is TRBJ2-5 and V is TRBV6-4; the D gene is possibly TRBD2 (6 bases). Sequencing used peripheral blood. The receptor was derived from a woman between 65 and 79 years old with active or convalescent COVID-19. The CDR3 coding sequence is TGTGCCAGCAGTGTGCTGGGAGGAGAGACCCAGTACTTC. It yields the protein CASSVLGGETQYF.